This T cell receptor beta chain is drawn from a study of cytomegalovirus exposure and HLA in healthy donors. The PCR made use of 60 Vbeta and 13 Jbeta primers. In the study's own analysis: Approximately 87 million unique TCR beta chains, about 12 million shared, were counted in a later analysis. The table came from immunoSEQ multiplex PCR; TCRdb's copy has only in-frame clones and leaves some out. That table is the source of V, J and clone size, and D and trimming were worked out from the DNA. The table lists 95,000 to 150,000 clones, over 75% of them singletons. There are 17 residues in the CDR3. Germline values: CDR1 SGHRS, CDR2 YFSETQ. V lost 3 bases and J lost 4; bases outside the gene matches: 11.

This receptor was identified in a man aged 40-49 years in good health and CMV-seronegative. The V and J genes are TRBV5-1 and TRBJ1-1; 11 nucleotides align to TRBD1. The sample comprised PBMCs. The CDR3 region is CASSSGTGGRSVTEAFF. CDR3 bases: TGCGCCAGCAGCTCAGGGACAGGGGGAAGAAGTGTCACTGAAGCTTTCTTT. Variable domain in full (rest from reference TRBV5-1 and TRBJ1-1): KAGVTQTPRYLIKTRGQQVTLSCSPISGHRSVSWYQQTPGQGLQFLFEYFSETQRNKGNFPGRFSGRQFSNSRSEMNVSTLELGDSALYLCASSSGTGGRSVTEAFFGQGTRLTVV.